These T cell receptor beta chains were read from a single sample in a study of T cell repertoires in cytomegalovirus infection. TCRdb called the reads again in MiXCR, with one record for every CDR3 protein. The sample has roughly 500,000 distinct CDR3 sequences, roughly a third seen once. The antigens these receptors bind are not known. The specimen comprised cultured PBMCs, sampled from culture after CMV antigen stimulation. Every receptor here comes from a human donor in good health (CMV status not recorded). Some clones in this sample may be carry-over from other donors' samples. CDR3s include the opening cysteine and the closing phenylalanine or tryptophan. Each record gives: clone size, J gene, V gene, D gene, CDR3 protein, CDR3 DNA. The D gene is left open where the match is weak. Part of the rows lack a size; the others show once, few, many or a class for expanded clones.

>few|TRBJ2-2|TRBV24-1|TRBD2
CATSTRTSGISGELFF
TGTGCCACCAGTACCCGAACTAGCGGGATTTCCGGGGAGCTGTTTTTT
>.|TRBJ1-2|TRBV28|TRBD1
CASSSRTGGSSGGYTF
TGTGCCAGCAGCTCTCGTACAGGGGGCTCTTCGGGGGGCTACACCTTC
>.|TRBJ1-5|TRBV6-5|.
CASSRYPGGGGSNQPQHF
TGTGCCAGCAGTCGCTACCCGGGAGGGGGAGGCAGCAATCAGCCCCAGCATTTT
>.|TRBJ1-1|TRBV29-1|TRBD1
CSVGDRVNTEAFF
TGCAGCGTGGGGGACAGGGTGAACACTGAAGCTTTCTTT
>few|TRBJ1-1|TRBV19|.
CASSISGGYTEAFF
TGTGCCAGTAGTATATCTGGGGGTTACACTGAAGCTTTCTTT
>.|TRBJ1-1|TRBV28|.
CASGGATEAFF
TGTGCCAGCGGGGGAGCCACTGAAGCTTTCTTT
>.|TRBJ1-5|TRBV6-2/TRBV6-3|.
CASSYSRQNNQPQHF
TGTGCCAGCAGTTACTCCCGGCAGAACAATCAGCCCCAGCATTTT
>.|TRBJ1-2|TRBV27|TRBD1
CASSYFGQGGLDGYTF
TGTGCCAGCAGTTATTTTGGACAGGGGGGATTGGATGGCTACACCTTC
>few|TRBJ2-1|TRBV19|TRBD2
CASSSGGGSAGPTGDEQFF
TGTGCCAGTAGTTCGGGAGGGGGGTCGGCGGGACCCACCGGGGATGAGCAGTTCTTC
>.|TRBJ2-7|TRBV7-4|TRBD2
CASSLGGRAGGEQYF
TGTGCCAGCAGCTTAGGCGGGAGGGCCGGAGGCGAGCAGTACTTC
>.|TRBJ2-1|TRBV5-4|TRBD1
CASSRPGTGTNEQFF
TGTGCCAGCAGCAGACCCGGGACAGGGACCAATGAGCAGTTCTTC
>few|TRBJ2-3|TRBV7-2|.
CASSSVGTDTQYF
TGTGCCAGCAGCTCCGTGGGCACAGATACGCAGTATTTT
>many|TRBJ2-7|TRBV6-5|.
CASCRTGSYEQYF
TGTGCCAGCTGTCGGACGGGGTCCTACGAGCAGTACTTC
>few|TRBJ1-1|TRBV29-1|.
CSVQRNTEAFF
TGCAGCGTCCAGAGGAACACTGAAGCTTTCTTT
>many|TRBJ1-1|TRBV13|.
CASSRGGEAFF
TGTGCCAGCAGCCGAGGGGGTGAAGCTTTCTTT
>few|TRBJ1-4|TRBV7-2|.
CASSFLGEWKKLFF
TGTGCCAGCAGCTTTCTGGGGGAGTGGAAAAAACTGTTTTTT
>.|TRBJ1-1|TRBV11-2|.
CASSPSRGGATEAFF
TGTGCCAGCAGCCCAAGTAGGGGGGGGGCTACTGAAGCTTTCTTT
>few|TRBJ2-7|TRBV7-2|TRBD2
CASSLTGGSPEQYF
TGTGCCAGCAGCTTGACGGGAGGGTCACCAGAGCAGTACTTC
>.|TRBJ1-5|TRBV9|.
CASSVGVSNQPQHF
TGTGCCAGCAGCGTAGGGGTGAGCAATCAGCCCCAGCATTTT
>.|TRBJ2-2|TRBV7-8|.
CASRPTGSGWKDTGELFF
TGTGCCAGCAGGCCTACAGGGAGCGGTTGGAAGGACACCGGGGAGCTGTTTTTT
>few|TRBJ2-7|TRBV4-3|TRBD1
CASSPGQGGPYEQYF
TGCGCCAGCAGTCCCGGACAGGGGGGTCCCTACGAGCAGTACTTC
>.|TRBJ2-5|TRBV6-1|.
CASSPPDPQETQYF
TGTGCCAGCAGTCCTCCGGACCCCCAAGAGACCCAGTACTTC
>.|TRBJ1-1|TRBV25-1|.
CASSEFGSQAFF
TGTGCCAGCAGTGAATTCGGGTCTCAAGCTTTCTTT
>few|TRBJ2-1|TRBV4-1|.
CASSQAIAAYNEQFF
TGCGCCAGCAGCCAAGCAATAGCAGCCTACAATGAGCAGTTCTTC
>once|TRBJ2-7|TRBV7-6|TRBD2
CASSVSGTTYEQYF
TGTGCCAGCAGCGTCAGCGGGACCACTTACGAGCAGTACTTC
>few|TRBJ1-2|TRBV13|TRBD1
CASSYRTGETLFGYTF
TGTGCCAGCAGCTACCGGACAGGCGAAACTCTATTCGGCTACACCTTC
>.|TRBJ1-2|TRBV19|TRBD1
CASSYRGYGYTF
TGTGCCAGTAGTTACAGGGGTTATGGCTACACCTTC
>.|TRBJ1-1|TRBV6-2/TRBV6-3|.
CASSTRRAGIMNTEAFF
TGTGCCAGCAGCACGCGACGGGCAGGGATAATGAACACTGAAGCTTTCTTT
>.|TRBJ1-2|TRBV20-1|.
CSAYGSTPTF
TGCAGTGCTTACGGGTCTACACCTACCTTC
>few|TRBJ2-7|TRBV29-1|.
CSFRRWEKGDEQYF
TGCAGCTTTCGCAGGTGGGAAAAGGGGGACGAGCAGTACTTC
>.|TRBJ2-7|TRBV20-1|.
CSGLKTPFYEQYF
TGCAGTGGGCTCAAGACTCCCTTCTACGAGCAGTACTTC
>few|TRBJ2-5|TRBV4-2|.
CASSQVMETQYF
TGTGCCAGCAGCCAAGTCATGGAGACCCAGTACTTC
>.|TRBJ1-1|TRBV24-1|.
CATSTAGSQNTEAFF
TGTGCCACCAGCACGGCAGGCAGCCAGAACACTGAAGCTTTCTTT
>few|TRBJ2-1|TRBV20-1|TRBD2
CSARDEVAGYNEQFF
TGCAGTGCTAGAGATGAGGTAGCGGGCTACAATGAGCAGTTCTTC
>many|TRBJ1-5|TRBV7-2|.
CASSLFPRRREDQPQHF
TGTGCCAGCAGCTTATTCCCCCGCCGCAGAGAAGATCAGCCCCAGCATTTT
>few|TRBJ1-2|TRBV29-1|TRBD1
CSVREQGNYGYTF
TGCAGCGTCAGAGAACAGGGGAACTATGGCTACACCTTC
>few|TRBJ2-2|TRBV25-1|.
CASSAGQNTGELFF
TGTGCCAGCAGTGCCGGGCAGAACACCGGGGAGCTGTTTTTT
>.|TRBJ1-1|TRBV12-3/TRBV12-4|.
CASSLKMDAFF
TGTGCCAGCAGTTTAAAGATGGATGCTTTCTTT
>many|TRBJ1-1|TRBV19|.
CASSPTGGHTEAFF
TGTGCCAGCAGCCCGACTGGGGGGCACACTGAAGCTTTCTTT
>.|TRBJ2-1|TRBV15|.
CATSRDTIYNEQFF
TGTGCCACCAGCCGGGACACCATCTACAATGAGCAGTTCTTC
>.|TRBJ1-1|TRBV19|TRBD1
CASSIPLAGGTEAFF
TGTGCCAGTAGTATCCCCCTCGCAGGGGGCACTGAAGCTTTCTTT
>.|TRBJ2-7|TRBV11-2|.
CASSLGGFQQYF
TGTGCCAGCAGCTTAGGAGGTTTCCAGCAGTACTTC
>few|TRBJ1-4|TRBV7-2|TRBD1
CASSLGGRGDEKLFF
TGTGCCAGCAGCTTAGGGGGCAGGGGGGATGAAAAACTGTTTTTT
>few|TRBJ2-1|TRBV4-3|.
CASSQEMGGSYNEQFF
TGCGCCAGCAGCCAAGAGATGGGGGGCTCCTACAATGAGCAGTTCTTC
>few|TRBJ2-7|TRBV7-2|TRBD1
CASSLGGTDSYEQYF
TGTGCCAGCAGCTTAGGGGGGACAGACTCCTACGAGCAGTACTTC
>.|TRBJ1-5|TRBV6-2/TRBV6-3|TRBD1
CASSSRTGARLGQPQHF
TGTGCCAGCAGTTCCCGGACAGGGGCCCGGCTTGGTCAGCCCCAGCATTTT
>few|TRBJ2-5|TRBV7-3|.
CASSPTGGAGTQYF
TGTGCCAGCAGCCCGACTGGGGGGGCCGGGACCCAGTACTTC
>.|TRBJ2-1|TRBV24-1|.
CATSVSESGKNEQFF
TGTGCCACCAGTGTAAGCGAATCAGGAAAGAATGAGCAGTTCTTC
>.|TRBJ2-7|TRBV27|.
CASSSRPPGYEQYF
TGTGCCAGCAGTTCCCGCCCTCCGGGGTACGAGCAGTACTTC
>.|TRBJ1-4|TRBV12-3/TRBV12-4|TRBD1
CASRQDRGSFEKLFF
TGTGCCAGCAGACAAGACAGGGGCTCGTTTGAAAAACTGTTTTTT
>.|TRBJ2-1|TRBV11-3|.
CASSLSTLPYNEQFF
TGTGCCAGCAGCTTGTCTACACTGCCCTACAATGAGCAGTTCTTC